The 12 T cell receptor beta chains in this list originate from one sample, sequenced in a study of T-cell reconstitution after alpha-beta-depleted transplantation in children. Unique molecular identifiers featured in how the TCRbeta library was prepared. TCRdb analysed the PCR reads with MiXCR anew, one entry per CDR3 protein. The sample has about 980,000 distinct CDR3 sequences; about 30% are singletons. This specimen consisted of PBMCs, mostly from graft donor cells, obtained 360 days after TCRalphabeta/CD19-depleted stem cell transplant. The receptors were gathered from a boy under three years old who had a stem cell transplant for SCID, so the T cells may come from the graft donor.

V is TRBV9 and J is TRBJ2-1, with 8 bases lining up with TRBD1. The CDR3 covers 15 residues. After removal of 3 bases from V and 3 bases from J, the junction contained 5 bases not matched to a gene. CDR1 is SGDLS and CDR2 is YYNGEE in the germline V gene. CDR3 in DNA: TGTGCCAGCAGCGCAGGGGGCGCTTACTACAATGAGCAGTTCTTC. Amino acid sequence: CASSAGGAYYNEQFF.

The chain employs TRBV2 and TRBJ2-1; D unclear. Germline V gene lookup returns CDR1 SNHLY and CDR2 FYNNEI. CDR3 length: 15 residues. V was clipped by 6 bases and J by 0 bases, with 12 bases between them. In nucleotides, the CDR3 is TGTGCCAGCAGGTCCCAGGAGAGCTCCTACAATGAGCAGTTCTTC. Protein product: CASRSQESSYNEQFF.

This clonotype has just a few counts. The chain has TRBV5-1 and TRBJ2-3, with 7 bases matching TRBD1. Germline-derived CDR1 and CDR2 are SGHRS and YFSETQ. The CDR3 has 16 residues. After removal of 1 base from V and 6 bases from J, the junction contained 11 bases not matched to a gene. CDR3 sequence (DNA): TGCGCCAGCAGCTTGTATGGGACAGAGGTAATCGATACGCAGTATTTT. Its translation: CASSLYGTEVIDTQYF.

The chain is built from TRBV7-6 and TRBJ2-3, with D uncertain. There are 14 residues in the CDR3. In germline, CDR1 is SGHVS, CDR2 FNYEAQ. V gave up 1 base and J gave up 4 bases, with 9 bases separating them. The CDR3: CASSLVEFPDTQYF. In nucleotides, the CDR3 is TGTGCCAGCAGCTTAGTCGAGTTTCCAGATACGCAGTATTTT.

The genes are TRBV11-2 and TRBJ1-1; the D is unclear. The ends were cut back, 3 bases at V and 4 bases at J, with 15 bases in the middle. Per the germline V gene, CDR1 is SGHAT and CDR2 is FQNNGV. The length of the CDR3 is 15 residues. The CDR3 loop is CASSFERVGSTEAFF. CDR3 sequence (DNA): TGTGCCAGCAGCTTCGAACGGGTGGGGAGCACTGAAGCTTTCTTT.

Only one count was recorded for this clonotype. This chain links TRBV3-1 with TRBJ2-2; D is uncertain. V lost 2 bases to trimming and J lost 0 bases, with 10 bases between them. Germline V lookup: CDR1 LGHDT, CDR2 YNNKEL (reference sequence). The CDR3 is 16 residues long. The CDR3 loop reads CASSQWAAANTGELFF. For the CDR3, the DNA is TGTGCCAGCAGCCAATGGGCGGCCGCGAACACCGGGGAGCTGTTTTTT.

This sequence joins TRBV10-3 and TRBJ1-4; 11 bases line up with TRBD1. J lost 8 bases, V lost 6 bases, and 8 bases had no gene match. This CDR3 spans 15 amino acids. Germline CDR1 reads ENHRY; CDR2 reads SYGVKD. CDR3 sequence reads: CAISKGTGGSEKLFF. In DNA, the CDR3 is TGTGCCATCAGCAAAGGGACAGGGGGGTCGGAAAAACTGTTTTTT.

This sequence joins TRBV3-1 and TRBJ2-2, with D unresolved. Germline CDR1 reads LGHDT; CDR2 reads YNNKEL (reference sequence). The CDR3 consists of 16 residues. V lost 0 bases, J lost 7 bases, and 15 bases lay in between. This CDR3 reads CASSQERTLLGGELFF. CDR3 DNA sequence: TGTGCCAGCAGCCAAGAAAGGACCTTGCTTGGCGGGGAGCTGTTTTTT.

The chain combines TRBV9 with TRBJ2-1, with 12 nucleotides matching TRBD2. This CDR3 has 18 amino acids. Germline trimming cut 0 bases from V and 6 bases from J; bases unmatched to any gene: 10. Germline V gene data show CDR1 as SGDLS and CDR2 as YYNGEE. CDR3 bases: TGTGCCAGCAGCGTAGGGCCCATTACTAGCGGGGGGCGCAATGAGCAGTTCTTC. Translated: CASSVGPITSGGRNEQFF. The entire variable domain, with the rest obtained from reference TRBV9 and TRBJ2-1, is as follows: DSGVTQTPKHLITATGQRVTLRCSPRSGDLSVYWYQQSLDQGLQFLIQYYNGEERAKGNILERFSAQQFPDLHSELNLSSLELGDSALYFCASSVGPITSGGRNEQFFGPGTRLTVL.

This chain connects TRBV12-3 or TRBV12-4 to TRBJ2-5; 10 bases are a match to TRBD2. J gave up 5 bases and V 2 bases, and 11 bases lay outside the gene matches. The CDR3 is 17 residues long. CDR3 protein: CASSLTVVAGGRETQYF. CDR3 nucleotides: TGTGCCAGCAGTTTAACAGTGGTAGCGGGGGGTCGGGAGACCCAGTACTTC.

V and J are TRBV7-9 and TRBJ2-1; D not certain. Per the germline V gene, CDR1 is SEHNR and CDR2 is FQNEAQ (reference sequence). The CDR3 has 12 amino acids. Trimming cost V 8 bases and J 6 bases, with 11 bases left between them. The CDR3: CASRAEANEQFF. Written as DNA, the CDR3 is TGTGCCAGCCGTGCCGAGGCCAATGAGCAGTTCTTC.

This clonotype was observed a handful of times. This rearrangement joins TRBV5-1 to TRBJ1-2; 7 bases map to TRBD1. The CDR3 is 15 residues long. Germline V gene data show CDR1 as SGHRS and CDR2 as YFSETQ. V was clipped by 0 bases and J by 4 bases; unmatched bases: 6. CDR3 bases: TGCGCCAGCAGCTTGGAGCTGGGACAGACCTATGGCTACACCTTC. It specifies CASSLELGQTYGYTF.